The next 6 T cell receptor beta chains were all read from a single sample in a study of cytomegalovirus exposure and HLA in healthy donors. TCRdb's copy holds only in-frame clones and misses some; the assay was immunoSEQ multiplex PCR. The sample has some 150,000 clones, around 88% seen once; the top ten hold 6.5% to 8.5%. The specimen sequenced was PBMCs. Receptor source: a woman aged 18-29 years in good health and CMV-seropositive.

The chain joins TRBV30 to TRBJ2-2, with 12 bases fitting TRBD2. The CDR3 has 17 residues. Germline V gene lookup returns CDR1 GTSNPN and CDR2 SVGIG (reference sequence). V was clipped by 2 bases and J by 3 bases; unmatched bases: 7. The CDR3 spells CAWSTTRLAGDTGELFF. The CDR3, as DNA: TGTGCCTGGAGTACGACAAGACTAGCGGGGGACACCGGGGAGCTGTTTTTT.

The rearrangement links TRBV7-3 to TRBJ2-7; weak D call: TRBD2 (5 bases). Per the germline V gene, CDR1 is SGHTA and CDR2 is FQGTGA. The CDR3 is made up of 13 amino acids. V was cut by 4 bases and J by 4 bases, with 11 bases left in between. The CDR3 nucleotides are TGTGCCAGCAGCTCCGGCAGGACTTACGAGCAGTACTTC. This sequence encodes CASSSGRTYEQYF.

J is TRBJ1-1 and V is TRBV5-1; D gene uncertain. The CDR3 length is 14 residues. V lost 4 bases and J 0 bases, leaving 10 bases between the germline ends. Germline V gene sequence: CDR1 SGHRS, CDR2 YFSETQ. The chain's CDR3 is CASSQEPMNTEAFF. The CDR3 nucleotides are TGCGCCAGCAGCCAAGAGCCCATGAACACTGAAGCTTTCTTT.

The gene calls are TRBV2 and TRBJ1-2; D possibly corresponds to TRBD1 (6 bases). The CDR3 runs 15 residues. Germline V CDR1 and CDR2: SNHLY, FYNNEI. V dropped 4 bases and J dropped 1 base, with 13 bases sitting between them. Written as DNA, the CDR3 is TGTGCCAGCAGTGGAGCGGGGGCGGATAACTATGGCTACACCTTC. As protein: CASSGAGADNYGYTF.

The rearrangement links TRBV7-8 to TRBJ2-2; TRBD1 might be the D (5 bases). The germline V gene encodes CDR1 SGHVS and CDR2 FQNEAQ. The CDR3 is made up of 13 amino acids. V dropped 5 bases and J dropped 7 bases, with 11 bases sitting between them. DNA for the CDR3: TGTGCCAGCAGCCCGCAGGGTAACGGGGAGCTGTTTTTT. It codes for CASSPQGNGELFF.

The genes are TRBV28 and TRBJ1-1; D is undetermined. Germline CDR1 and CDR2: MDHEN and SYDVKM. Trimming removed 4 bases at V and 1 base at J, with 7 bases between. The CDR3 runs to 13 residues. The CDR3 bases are TGTGCCAGCAGTTACGAGGGGAACACTGAAGCTTTCTTT. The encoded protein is CASSYEGNTEAFF.